This record looks at one TCR beta chain sequence and its context. Its antigen remains undetermined. No per-base quality is available; no much larger clone lies one base away. TCRbeta CDR3 regions were amplified from genomic DNA using the immunoSEQ Assay, a bias-controlled multiplex PCR. Concerning the study's data processing: The number of nucleated cells in each sample was estimated from the amplification of reference gene primers within the assay. To quantify the absolute abundance of each unique TCRbeta CDR3 rearrangement, sequence reads were collapsed and filtered. Productive Simpson clonality was computed per sample as the square root of Simpson's diversity index over productive rearrangements. Held by TCRdb, this immuneACCESS table contains in-frame sequences only and omits some clones. Under half of the omission traces to an unresolved V gene where checked; the cause of the rest is unknown. The V and J calls and the clone size are those of that table, but D and trimming were determined from the DNA. The sample profile shows 350,000 or so clones; more than 70% of them were found once. Jointly, the top ten make up just over 1% of the sample.

For CDR1 and CDR2, the germline V gene lists MNHEY and SVGAGI. The CDR3 goes from the cysteine to the phenylalanine over 14 residues. Only CDR3 DNA remains: 42 bases, in frame from the first base. The V end loses 5 bases and the J end loses 0 bases, and a stretch of 8 bases separates them. This specimen belongs to a study of blood T cell repertoires in COVID-19 (dated by TCRdb to 2020 to 2022). About the full investigation: Samples from collaborators originated in the United States, Italy and Spain and spanned both the acute and convalescent phases of COVID-19. The prospective study material was composed of cDNA or gDNA derived from T cells, B-cell-depleted T cells, or PBMCs. Deeply sampled blood TCRbeta repertoires from subjects exposed to, actively infected with, or recovered from COVID-19 were included in the dataset. A freely available public database, intended as a resource for researchers studying the immune response to SARS-CoV-2, is where the repertoires were released. Samples were obtained from the ongoing ImmuneRACE study (first 160 participants) and from some 1,200 subjects provided by 6 global collaborators. A de-identified subject ID, COVID-19 status, age in years and sex were almost always included in the sample metadata. Where HLA class I and class II types were available, the types were taken from metadata supplied by the sample provider, not from assay-based typing. On the study overall, not on this receptor specifically: The quantity of clinical and demographic metadata differed by source and by participant and was supplied without curation.

In the prospective study, participants were about 18 to 90 years old, resided in fewer than 25 geographic areas of the United States, and were enrolled through a virtual design. To assign participants to cohorts, the prospective study relied on clinical history that participants themselves reported in a screening survey and a study questionnaire. A participant counted as exposed if, within 2 weeks of entering the study, that participant had been in contact with someone who had a PCR-confirmed or clinician-diagnosed COVID-19 case. In the prospective study, whole blood, serum and a nasopharyngeal or oropharyngeal swab were collected from each participant by mobile phlebotomists. Participants in the prospective study had the option to provide additional blood draws and questionnaires over a roughly 2-month period. Before DNA extraction, prospective study blood samples were shipped either frozen or at room temperature.

The sample was PBMCs or T cells enriched from blood (not recorded which). The chain is assembled from TRBV6-5 and TRBJ1-5; a tentative D match to TRBD1 spans 5 bases. This sequence originates from a woman under 40 who had been exposed to COVID-19. The CDR3 corresponds to CASSLDSSNQPQHF. In nucleotides, the sequence is TGTGCCAGCAGTCTCGACAGTAGCAATCAGCCCCAGCATTTT.